These 2 T cell receptor beta chains originate from one sample sequenced in a study of OX40 agonist ivuxolimab in advanced cancers. Assay used: immunoSEQ multiplex PCR; TCRdb lists only in-frame clones, some missing. The sample lists fewer than 60,000 clones, more than 85% occurring once. The specimen was CD4+ or CD8+ T cells sorted from blood, collected in a trial of the OX40 agonist ivuxolimab. Receptors originate from an adult with an advanced solid tumor such as melanoma, head and neck, liver or kidney cancer.

This chain joins TRBV19 and TRBJ2-5; tentative D call: TRBD1 (6 bases). The V end lost 8 bases, the J end lost 1 base, and 11 bases lay between the germline ends. Germline assignment: CDR1 LNHDA and CDR2 SQIVND (reference sequence). This CDR3 has 13 amino acids. Here the CDR3 DNA reads TGTGCCAGTCGGCAGGGGCCCCAAGAGACCCAGTACTTC. Its protein product is CASRQGPQETQYF.

The rearrangement links TRBV6-1 to TRBJ2-7, with D uncertain. The CDR3 sequence is 13 residues long. Trimming took off 8 bases at V and 4 bases at J, with 15 bases between the two ends. The germline CDR1 and CDR2 sequences are MNHNS and SASEGT. The CDR3 DNA reads TGTGCCAGCTCCCTGGGGTCCGGATACGAGCAGTACTTC. Translated, it gives CASSLGSGYEQYF.